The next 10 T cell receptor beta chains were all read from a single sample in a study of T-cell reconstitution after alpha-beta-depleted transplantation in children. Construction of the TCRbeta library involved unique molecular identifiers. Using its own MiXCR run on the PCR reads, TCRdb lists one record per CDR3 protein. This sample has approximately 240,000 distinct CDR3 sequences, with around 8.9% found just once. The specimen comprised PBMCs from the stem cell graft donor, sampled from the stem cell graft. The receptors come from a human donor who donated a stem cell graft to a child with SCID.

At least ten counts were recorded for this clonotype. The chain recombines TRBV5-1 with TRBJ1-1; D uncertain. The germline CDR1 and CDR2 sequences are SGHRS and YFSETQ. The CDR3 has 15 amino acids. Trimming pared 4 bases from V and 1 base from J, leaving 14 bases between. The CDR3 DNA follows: TGCGCCAGCAGCGAAAAAACACAGAGGAACACTGAAGCTTTCTTT. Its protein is CASSEKTQRNTEAFF.

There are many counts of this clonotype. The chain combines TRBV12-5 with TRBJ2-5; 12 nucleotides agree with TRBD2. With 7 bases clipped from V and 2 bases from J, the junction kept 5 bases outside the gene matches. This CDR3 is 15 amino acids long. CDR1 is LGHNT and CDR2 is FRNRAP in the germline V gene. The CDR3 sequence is CASARGLAGQETQYF. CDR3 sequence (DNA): TGTGCTAGTGCCCGGGGACTAGCGGGTCAAGAGACCCAGTACTTC. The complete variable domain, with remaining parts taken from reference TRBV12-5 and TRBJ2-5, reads DARVTQTPRHKVTEMGQEVTMRCQPILGHNTVFWYRQTMMQGLELLAYFRNRAPLDDSGMPKDRFSAEMPDATLATLKIQPSEPRDSAVYFCASARGLAGQETQYFGPGTRLLVL.

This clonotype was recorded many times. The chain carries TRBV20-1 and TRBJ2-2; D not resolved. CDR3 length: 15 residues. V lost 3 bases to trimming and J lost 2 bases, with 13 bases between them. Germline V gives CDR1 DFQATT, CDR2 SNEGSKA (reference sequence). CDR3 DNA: TGCAGTGCTAGGTGGACCCTCTCCAACACCGGGGAGCTGTTTTTT. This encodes CSARWTLSNTGELFF.

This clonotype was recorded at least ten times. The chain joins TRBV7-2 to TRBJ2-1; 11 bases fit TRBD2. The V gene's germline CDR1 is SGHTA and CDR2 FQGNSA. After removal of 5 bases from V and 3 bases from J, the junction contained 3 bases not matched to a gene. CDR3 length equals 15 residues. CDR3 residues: CASSAGTSGYNEQFF. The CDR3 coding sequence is TGTGCCAGCAGCGCCGGGACTAGCGGCTACAATGAGCAGTTCTTC.

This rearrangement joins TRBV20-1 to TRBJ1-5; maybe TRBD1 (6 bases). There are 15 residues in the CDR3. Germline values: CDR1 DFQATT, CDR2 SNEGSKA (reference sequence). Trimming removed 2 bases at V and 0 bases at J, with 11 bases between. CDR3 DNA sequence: TGCAGTGCTAGAACGGGGGGCGATAGCAATCAGCCCCAGCATTTT. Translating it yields CSARTGGDSNQPQHF.

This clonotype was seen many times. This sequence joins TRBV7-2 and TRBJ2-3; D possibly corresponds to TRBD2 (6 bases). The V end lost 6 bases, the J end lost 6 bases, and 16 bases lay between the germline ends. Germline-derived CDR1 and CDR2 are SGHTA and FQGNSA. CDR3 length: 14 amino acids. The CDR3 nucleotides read TGTGCCAGCAGAGCGGGCTCGATCCGGGATACGCAGTATTTT. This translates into CASRAGSIRDTQYF. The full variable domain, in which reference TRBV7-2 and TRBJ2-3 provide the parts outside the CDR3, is GAGVSQSPSNKVTEKGKDVELRCDPISGHTALYWYRQSLGQGLEFLIYFQGNSAPDKSGLPSDRFSAERTGGSVSTLTIQRTQQEDSAVYLCASRAGSIRDTQYFGPGTRLTVL.

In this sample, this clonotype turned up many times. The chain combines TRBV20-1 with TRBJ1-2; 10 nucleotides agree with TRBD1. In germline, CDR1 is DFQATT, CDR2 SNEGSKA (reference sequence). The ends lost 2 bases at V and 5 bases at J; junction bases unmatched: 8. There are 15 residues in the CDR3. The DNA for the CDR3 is TGCAGTGCTAGATCCCCGGGACAGGGGCGGTATGGCTACACCTTC. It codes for CSARSPGQGRYGYTF.

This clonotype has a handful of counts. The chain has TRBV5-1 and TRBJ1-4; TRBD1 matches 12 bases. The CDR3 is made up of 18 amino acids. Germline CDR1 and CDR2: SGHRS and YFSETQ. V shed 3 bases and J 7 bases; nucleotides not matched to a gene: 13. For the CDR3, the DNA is TGCGCCAGCAGCTCAACCGGGACAGGGGGCCCTGCGGGTGAAAAACTGTTTTTT. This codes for CASSSTGTGGPAGEKLFF.

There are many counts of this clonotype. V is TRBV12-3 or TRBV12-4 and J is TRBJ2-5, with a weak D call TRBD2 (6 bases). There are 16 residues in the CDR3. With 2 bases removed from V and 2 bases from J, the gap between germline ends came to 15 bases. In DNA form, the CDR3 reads TGTGCCAGCAGTTTATCCGCGGCGGGGATACAAGAGACCCAGTACTTC. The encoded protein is CASSLSAAGIQETQYF.

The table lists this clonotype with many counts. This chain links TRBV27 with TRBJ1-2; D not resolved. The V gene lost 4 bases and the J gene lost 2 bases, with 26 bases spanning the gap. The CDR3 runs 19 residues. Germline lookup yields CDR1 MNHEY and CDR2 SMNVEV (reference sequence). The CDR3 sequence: CASSSHFLGSRLENYGYTF. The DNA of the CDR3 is TGTGCCAGCAGTTCCCACTTTTTGGGGTCGAGGCTGGAGAACTATGGCTACACCTTC.